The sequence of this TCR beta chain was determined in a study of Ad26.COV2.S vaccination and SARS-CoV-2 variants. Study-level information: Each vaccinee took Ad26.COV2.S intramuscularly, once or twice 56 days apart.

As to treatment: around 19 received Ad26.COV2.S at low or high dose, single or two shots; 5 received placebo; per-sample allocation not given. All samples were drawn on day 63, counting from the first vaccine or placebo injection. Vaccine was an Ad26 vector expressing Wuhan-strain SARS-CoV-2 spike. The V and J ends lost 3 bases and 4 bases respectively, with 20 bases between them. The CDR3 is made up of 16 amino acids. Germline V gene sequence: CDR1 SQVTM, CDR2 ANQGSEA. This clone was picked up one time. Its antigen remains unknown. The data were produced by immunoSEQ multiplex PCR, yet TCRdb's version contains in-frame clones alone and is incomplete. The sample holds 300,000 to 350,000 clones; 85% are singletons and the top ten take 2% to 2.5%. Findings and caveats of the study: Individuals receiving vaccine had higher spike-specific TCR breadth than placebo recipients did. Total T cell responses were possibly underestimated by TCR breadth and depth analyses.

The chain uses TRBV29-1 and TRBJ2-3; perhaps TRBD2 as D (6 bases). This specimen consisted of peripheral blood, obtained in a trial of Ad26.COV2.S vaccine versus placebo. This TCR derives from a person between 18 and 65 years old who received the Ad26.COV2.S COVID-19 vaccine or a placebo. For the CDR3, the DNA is TGCAGCGTTGAGATCCCCCTAGCGAGCGACCCAGATACGCAGTATTTT. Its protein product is CSVEIPLASDPDTQYF.